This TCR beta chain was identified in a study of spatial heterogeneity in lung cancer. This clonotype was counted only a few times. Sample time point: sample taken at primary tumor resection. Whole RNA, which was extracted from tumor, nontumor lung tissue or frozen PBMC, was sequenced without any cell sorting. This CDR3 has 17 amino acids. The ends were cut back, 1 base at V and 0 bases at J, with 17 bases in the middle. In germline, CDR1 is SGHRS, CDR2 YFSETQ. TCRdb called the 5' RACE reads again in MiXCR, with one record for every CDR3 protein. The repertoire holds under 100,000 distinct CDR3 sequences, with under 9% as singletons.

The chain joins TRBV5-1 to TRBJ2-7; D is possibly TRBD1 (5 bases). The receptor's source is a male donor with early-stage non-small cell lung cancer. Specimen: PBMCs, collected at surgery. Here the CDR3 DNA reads TGCGCCAGCAGCTTGTTACCCCTCCTTGACAGCTCCTACGAGCAGTACTTC. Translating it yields CASSLLPLLDSSYEQYF.